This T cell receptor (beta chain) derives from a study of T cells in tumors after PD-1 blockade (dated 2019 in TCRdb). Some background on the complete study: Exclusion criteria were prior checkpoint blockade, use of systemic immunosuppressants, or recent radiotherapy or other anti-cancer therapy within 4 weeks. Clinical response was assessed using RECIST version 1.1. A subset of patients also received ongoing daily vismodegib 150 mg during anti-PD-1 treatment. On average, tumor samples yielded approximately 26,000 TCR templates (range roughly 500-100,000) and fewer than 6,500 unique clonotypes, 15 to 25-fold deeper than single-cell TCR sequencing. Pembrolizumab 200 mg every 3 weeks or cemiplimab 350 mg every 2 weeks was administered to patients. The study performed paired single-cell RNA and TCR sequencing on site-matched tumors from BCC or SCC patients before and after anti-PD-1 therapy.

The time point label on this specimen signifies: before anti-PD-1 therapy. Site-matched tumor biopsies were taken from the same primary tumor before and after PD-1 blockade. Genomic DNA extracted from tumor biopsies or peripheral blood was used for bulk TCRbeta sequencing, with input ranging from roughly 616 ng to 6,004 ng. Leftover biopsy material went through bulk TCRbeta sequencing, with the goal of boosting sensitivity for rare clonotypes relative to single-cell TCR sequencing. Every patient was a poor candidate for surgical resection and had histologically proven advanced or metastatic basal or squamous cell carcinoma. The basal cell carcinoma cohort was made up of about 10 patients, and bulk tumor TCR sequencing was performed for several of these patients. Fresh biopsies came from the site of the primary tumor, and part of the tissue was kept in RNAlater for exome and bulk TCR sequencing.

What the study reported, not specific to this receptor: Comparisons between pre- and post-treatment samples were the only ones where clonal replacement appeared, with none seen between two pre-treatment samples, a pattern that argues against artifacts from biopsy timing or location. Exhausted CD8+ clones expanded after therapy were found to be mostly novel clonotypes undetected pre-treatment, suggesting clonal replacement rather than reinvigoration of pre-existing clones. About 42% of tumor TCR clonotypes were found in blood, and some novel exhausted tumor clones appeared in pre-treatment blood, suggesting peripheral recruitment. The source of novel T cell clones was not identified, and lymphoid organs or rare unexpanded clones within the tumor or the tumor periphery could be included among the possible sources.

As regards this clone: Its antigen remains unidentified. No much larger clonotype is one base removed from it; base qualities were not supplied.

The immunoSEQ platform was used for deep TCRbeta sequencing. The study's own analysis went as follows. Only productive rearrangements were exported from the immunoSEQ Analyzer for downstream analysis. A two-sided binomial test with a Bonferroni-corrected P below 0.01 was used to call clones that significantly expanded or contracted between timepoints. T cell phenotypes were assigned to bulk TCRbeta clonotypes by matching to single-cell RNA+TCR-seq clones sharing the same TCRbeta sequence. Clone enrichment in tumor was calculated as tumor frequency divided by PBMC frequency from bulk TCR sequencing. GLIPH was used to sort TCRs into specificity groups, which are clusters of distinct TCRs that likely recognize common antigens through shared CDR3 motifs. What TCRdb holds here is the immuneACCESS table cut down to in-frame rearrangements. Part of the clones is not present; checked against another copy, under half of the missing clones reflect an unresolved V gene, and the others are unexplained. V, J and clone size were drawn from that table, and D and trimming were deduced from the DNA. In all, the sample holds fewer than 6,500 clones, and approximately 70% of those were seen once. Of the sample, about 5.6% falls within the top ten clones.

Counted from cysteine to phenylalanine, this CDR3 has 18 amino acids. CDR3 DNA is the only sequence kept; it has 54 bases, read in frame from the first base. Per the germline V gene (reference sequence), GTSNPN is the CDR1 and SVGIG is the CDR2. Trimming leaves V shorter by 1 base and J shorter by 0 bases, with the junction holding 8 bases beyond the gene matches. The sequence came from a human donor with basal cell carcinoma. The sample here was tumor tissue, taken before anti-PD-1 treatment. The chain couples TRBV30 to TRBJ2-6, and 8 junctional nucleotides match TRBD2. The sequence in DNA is TGTGCCTGGAGTGGTATCGGCGCGGGGGGCTCTGGGGCCAACGTCCTGACTTTC. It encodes CAWSGIGAGGSGANVLTF.